These 18 T cell receptor beta chains were all obtained from the same sample, sequenced in a study of blood T cell repertoires in COVID-19. Clones were read by immunoSEQ multiplex PCR, and TCRdb kept only the in-frame ones, dropping some. In the table there are approximately 170,000 clones, 86% of which are singletons. The sample consisted of peripheral blood. The receptors here all came from an elderly woman in a cohort sampled during active or convalescent COVID-19.

This clone has a handful of counts. The chain employs TRBV6-2 or TRBV6-3 and TRBJ2-7; D is uncertain. V gave up 2 bases and J gave up 4 bases, with 9 bases separating them. This CDR3 spans 13 amino acids. Germline CDR1 and CDR2: MNHEY and SVGEGT. CDR3 DNA sequence: TGTGCCAGCAGTTACCAGCGTGGGTACGAGCAGTACGTC. Protein sequence: CASSYQRGYEQYV.

The chain carries TRBV7-9 and TRBJ1-3; weak D call: TRBD1 (5 bases). Trimming took off 5 bases at V and 2 bases at J, with 16 bases between the two ends. This CDR3 spans 16 amino acids. Germline lookup yields CDR1 SEHNR and CDR2 FQNEAQ (reference sequence). The CDR3 protein is CASSLGERSAGNTIYF. CDR3 DNA: TGTGCCAGCAGCCTAGGGGAGAGGTCCGCTGGAAACACCATATATTTT.

The chain has TRBV5-1 and TRBJ1-6, with D tentatively TRBD1 (5 bases). The CDR3 covers 15 residues. Trimming removed 4 bases at V and 7 bases at J, with 15 bases between. From germline, CDR1 is SGHRS and CDR2 YFSETQ. The CDR3 spells CASSLGGNSNSPLHF. In DNA, the CDR3 is TGCGCCAGCAGCCTCGGGGGGAATAGCAATTCACCCCTCCACTTT.

This rearrangement joins TRBV27 to TRBJ2-7, with 8 positions matching TRBD2. This CDR3 has 17 amino acids. Unmatched junction bases numbered 11, after V lost 2 bases and J lost 2 bases. Germline assignment: CDR1 MNHEY and CDR2 SMNVEV (reference sequence). The CDR3 nucleotides are TGTGCCAGCAGTTTACGGGGGGGCCTTTATACTACCTACGAGCAGTACTTC. This codes for CASSLRGGLYTTYEQYF.

J is TRBJ2-2 and V is TRBV3-1 (or the pseudogene TRBV3-2); 12 bases map to TRBD2. This CDR3 has 15 amino acids. V shed 3 bases and J 7 bases; nucleotides not matched to a gene: 3. CDR1 and CDR2 (germline): LGHDT, YNNKEL (reference sequence). The CDR3 bases are TGTGCCAGCAGCCAGACTAGCGGGAGAGGCGGGGAGCTGTTTTTT. It yields the protein CASSQTSGRGGELFF.

This chain uses TRBV4-2 with TRBJ2-1; TRBD2 aligns across 11 bases. The germline gives CDR1 LGHNA, CDR2 YNFKEQ. The length of the CDR3 is 16 residues. V dropped 4 bases and J dropped 4; count of bases not matched to a gene: 6. Here the CDR3 reads CASSRETSGRYNEQFF. CDR3 sequence (DNA): TGTGCCAGCAGCCGCGAAACTAGCGGGAGATACAATGAGCAGTTCTTC.

The rearrangement links TRBV2 to TRBJ2-7; D is perhaps TRBD2 (6 bases). Looked up from germline, CDR1 is SNHLY and CDR2 is FYNNEI. There are 12 residues in the CDR3. The CDR3 nucleotides are TGTGGCAGTGCGTGGAGGGTCTACGAGCAGTACTTC. Amino acid sequence: CGSAWRVYEQYF. The full variable domain, rest sourced from reference TRBV2 and TRBJ2-7, is EPEVTQTPSHQVTQMGQEVILRCVPISNHLYFYWYRQILGQKVEFLVSFYNNEISEKSEIFDDQFSVERPDGSNFTLKIRSTKLEDSAMYFCGSAWRVYEQYFGPGTRLTVT.

The chain joins TRBV11-2 to TRBJ2-7; the D gene is possibly TRBD2 (5 bases). The V end lost 3 bases, the J end lost 6 bases, and 6 bases lay between the germline ends. The CDR3 contains 11 residues. Germline V lookup: CDR1 SGHAT, CDR2 FQNNGV. The CDR3 DNA is TGTGCCAGCAGCTTCGAGGGCGAGCAGTACTTC. Translating it yields CASSFEGEQYF.

The chain couples TRBV19 to TRBJ1-3, with TRBD1 as a possible D gene (6 bases). V lost 4 bases to trimming and J lost 2 bases, with 12 bases between them. The germline V gene has CDR1 LNHDA and CDR2 SQIVND (reference sequence). The length of the CDR3 is 15 residues. In nucleotides, the CDR3 is TGTGCCAGTAGTAGCCGGACAGAAACTGGAAACACCATATATTTT. It specifies CASSSRTETGNTIYF.

The rearrangement links TRBV7-2 to TRBJ1-3; D possibly corresponds to TRBD1 (5 bases). This CDR3 is 15 amino acids long. The germline V and J ends were trimmed by 5 bases and 4 bases, with 15 bases remaining between them. Germline V CDR1 and CDR2: SGHTA, FQGNSA. In DNA, the CDR3 is TGTGCCAGCAGCCCCGCAGGGATGTACGGAAACACCATATATTTT. Translating it yields CASSPAGMYGNTIYF.

The gene calls are TRBV5-1 and TRBJ2-7, with 10 bases fitting TRBD2. CDR1 and CDR2 from the germline V gene are SGHRS and YFSETQ. The CDR3 extends over 14 amino acids. J lost 5 bases, V lost 0 bases, and 2 bases had no gene match. CDR3 sequence: CASSLGTSGDEQYF. In DNA form, the CDR3 reads TGCGCCAGCAGCTTGGGGACTAGCGGCGACGAGCAGTACTTC.

The chain uses TRBV6-2 or TRBV6-3 and TRBJ1-1; 8 bases align to TRBD1. The CDR3 is made up of 16 amino acids. CDR1 MNHEY and CDR2 SVGEGT come from the germline V gene. Trimming removed 4 bases from V and 2 bases from J; junction bases left unmatched: 9. Here the CDR3 DNA reads TGTGCCAGCAGTTCCCAGAGACAGGGGCAAAACACTGAAGCTTTCTTT. This sequence encodes CASSSQRQGQNTEAFF.

The chain is built from TRBV5-1 and TRBJ2-5; D assignment may be TRBD1 or TRBD2 (5 bases each). Germline CDR1 and CDR2: SGHRS and YFSETQ. V lost 4 bases and J 3 bases, leaving 13 bases between the germline ends. This CDR3 comprises 14 residues. The CDR3 nucleotides read TGCGCCAGCAGCCTGGGACCGAGGGAAGAGACCCAGTACTTC. Translated, it gives CASSLGPREETQYF.

The chain joins TRBV3-1 (or the pseudogene TRBV3-2) to TRBJ2-1, with D uncertain. The CDR3 length is 11 residues. Germline CDR1 reads LGHDT; CDR2 reads YNNKEL (reference sequence). Trimming took off 1 base at V and 15 bases at J, with 10 bases between the two ends. DNA of the CDR3: TGTGCCAGCAGCCAAGGACTCTTGCGGTTCTTC. Protein sequence: CASSQGLLRFF.

This clone was seen more than once but under ten times. This sequence joins TRBV11-3 and TRBJ1-2, with 8 bases matching TRBD1. The ends lost 5 bases at V and 7 bases at J; junction bases unmatched: 15. This CDR3 is built from 16 residues. CDR1 and CDR2 (germline): SGHNT, YENEEA. The CDR3: CASSPRTGTRLSGYTF. The CDR3 nucleotides are TGTGCCAGCAGCCCACGGACAGGGACCCGTCTCAGTGGCTACACCTTC.

The chain combines TRBV28 with TRBJ1-1; 7 positions match TRBD1. Per the germline V gene, CDR1 is MDHEN and CDR2 is SYDVKM. This CDR3 contains 13 residues. Trimming removed 11 bases from V and 2 bases from J; junction bases left unmatched: 8. CDR3 nucleotide sequence: TGTGCCGGATCCGGGACAGCTAACACTGAAGCTTTCTTT. Its translation is CAGSGTANTEAFF.

This clone has a single count. This chain uses TRBV9 with TRBJ1-5; D possibly corresponds to TRBD1 (6 bases). CDR3 length equals 15 residues. V gave up 2 bases and J gave up 1 base, with 10 bases separating them. Germline V lookup: CDR1 SGDLS, CDR2 YYNGEE. CDR3: CASSVGHKSNQPQHF. DNA for the CDR3: TGTGCCAGCAGCGTGGGACACAAGAGCAATCAGCCCCAGCATTTT.

This clone occurred a few times. The chain employs TRBV11-2 and TRBJ1-3; possibly TRBD1 for D (5 bases). V lost 5 bases, J lost 2 bases, and 16 bases lay in between. This CDR3 contains 16 residues. Germline assignment: CDR1 SGHAT and CDR2 FQNNGV. CDR3 coding DNA: TGTGCCAGCAGCCTAATGCGGGGGGACGCTGGAAACACCATATATTTT. This sequence encodes CASSLMRGDAGNTIYF.